A selection of T cell receptor beta chains follows, all from one sample in a study of T cell responses to AZD1222 COVID-19 vaccine. Data came from immunoSEQ multiplex PCR; TCRdb stores just in-frame clones and leaves some out. The sample contains about 120,000 clones, around 87% of which appear only once. Sample: peripheral blood, taken on day 0 of AZD1222 vaccination. These receptor sequences come from an adult in good health. Each CDR3 is given with its conserved first and last residue. D genes are given only for firm matches. The size entry is marked missing in some rows and otherwise reads once, few, many or a size class.

size	V	J	D	CDR3	DNA
NA	TRBV28	TRBJ1-1	NA	CASTPGHLPNTEAFF	TGTGCCAGCACCCCCGGACACCTCCCCAACACTGAAGCTTTCTTT
few	TRBV6-5	TRBJ2-3	NA	CASGALVGTDTQYF	TGTGCCAGCGGAGCCCTAGTCGGTACAGATACGCAGTATTTT
NA	TRBV19	TRBJ2-1	NA	CASKSLLRDNEQFF	TGTGCCAGTAAGAGCCTGCTTCGGGACAATGAGCAGTTCTTC
few	TRBV20-1	TRBJ2-5	NA	CSASKALGETQYF	TGCAGTGCTAGTAAGGCTCTGGGGGAGACCCAGTACTTC
NA	TRBV7-9	TRBJ2-1	TRBD2	CASSPGALANYNEQFF	TGTGCCAGCAGCCCCGGGGCACTAGCGAACTACAATGAGCAGTTCTTC
NA	TRBV5-4	TRBJ2-3	TRBD2	CASSSYSGGASTDTQYF	TGTGCCAGCAGCTCATATAGCGGGGGAGCGAGCACAGATACGCAGTATTTT
NA	TRBV3-1/TRBV3-2	TRBJ2-5	TRBD2	CASSRYASSGGNQYF	TGTGCCAGCAGCCGCTACGCAAGCAGCGGGGGCAACCAGTACTTC
NA	TRBV27	TRBJ2-5	NA	CASSFTELETQYF	TGTGCCAGCAGTTTCACAGAGTTGGAGACCCAGTACTTC
NA	TRBV19	TRBJ1-2	NA	CASRGDHGYTF	TGTGCCAGTAGAGGGGACCATGGCTACACCTTC
NA	TRBV6-2/TRBV6-3	TRBJ2-7	TRBD2	CASSSPKASGYEQYF	TGTGCCAGCAGCTCTCCTAAGGCTAGCGGCTACGAGCAGTACTTC
NA	TRBV6-5	TRBJ1-2	TRBD1	CASSPGQDYGYTF	TGTGCCAGCAGTCCCGGACAGGACTATGGCTACACCTTC
NA	TRBV7-8	TRBJ2-2	NA	CASSPGAYRTGELFF	TGTGCCAGCAGCCCGGGTGCCTACCGCACCGGGGAGCTGTTTTTT
NA	TRBV2	TRBJ2-7	NA	CASSVGLEQYF	TGTGCCAGCAGTGTGGGCCTCGAGCAGTACTTC
NA	TRBV6-5	TRBJ1-1	NA	CASSYSSGWLNTEAFF	TGTGCCAGCAGTTACTCTTCGGGGTGGTTGAACACTGAAGCTTTCTTT
few	TRBV7-8	TRBJ2-7	NA	CASSPGRLALRSSYEQYF	TGTGCCAGCAGCCCGGGGAGGCTAGCGTTAAGAAGCTCCTACGAGCAGTACTTC
NA	TRBV7-9	TRBJ1-1	NA	CASSLVGEGRNTEAFF	TGTGCCAGCAGTCTCGTCGGGGAGGGAAGGAACACTGAAGCTTTCTTT
NA	TRBV19	TRBJ1-1	NA	CASILRGNTEAFF	TGTGCCAGTATCCTTCGGGGGAACACTGAAGCTTTCTTT
NA	TRBV7-2	TRBJ1-2	NA	CASSNLGGTYGYTF	TGTGCCAGCAGCAACCTAGGCGGAACCTATGGCTACACCTTC
NA	TRBV3-1/TRBV3-2	TRBJ2-3	TRBD1	CASSSNPGQVTDTQYF	TGTGCCAGCAGCTCAAATCCGGGACAGGTAACAGATACGCAGTATTTT
NA	TRBV6-5	TRBJ1-6	NA	CASSYSPGTGNSPLHF	TGTGCCAGCAGTTACTCGCCGGGGACGGGGAATTCACCCCTCCACTTT
NA	TRBV7-9	TRBJ2-7	NA	CASSPGLTYEQYF	TGTGCCAGCAGCCCTGGACTGACTTACGAGCAGTACTTC
once	TRBV6-5	TRBJ2-7	TRBD1	CASTRQGAVYEQYF	TGTGCCAGCACCCGACAGGGGGCGGTTTACGAGCAGTACTTC
NA	TRBV6-5	TRBJ2-5	TRBD1	CASRNRGSETQYF	TGTGCCAGCAGAAACAGGGGGTCGGAGACCCAGTACTTC
NA	TRBV10-1	TRBJ2-3	NA	CASSGLVTDTQYF	TGCGCCAGCAGTGGGTTGGTCACAGATACGCAGTATTTT
NA	TRBV10-3	TRBJ1-1	NA	CAIRRDIGPRENTEAFF	TGTGCCATCAGGAGGGACATTGGTCCGAGGGAGAACACTGAAGCTTTCTTT
few	TRBV2	TRBJ2-7	NA	CASRGQGYEQYF	TGTGCCAGCAGGGGGCAGGGCTACGAGCAGTACTTC
NA	TRBV2	TRBJ1-2	TRBD1	CASRGQGTGYTF	TGTGCCAGCAGGGGACAGGGCACTGGCTACACCTTC
NA	TRBV7-2	TRBJ2-1	TRBD2	CASSLAGGEYNEQFF	TGTGCCAGCAGCTTAGCGGGGGGGGAGTACAATGAGCAGTTCTTC
NA	TRBV5-1	TRBJ2-2	NA	CASSSGPNTGELFF	TGCGCCAGCAGCTCGGGACCCAACACCGGGGAGCTGTTTTTT
NA	TRBV10-3	TRBJ1-5	NA	CAIRGTGFGNQPQHF	TGTGCCATCCGAGGAACAGGGTTCGGTAATCAGCCCCAGCATTTT
NA	TRBV5-4	TRBJ2-7	TRBD1	CASSGGQYYEQYF	TGTGCCAGCAGCGGGGGACAGTACTACGAGCAGTACTTC
NA	TRBV6-1	TRBJ2-7	TRBD2	CASSAKGLAGGRTYEQYF	TGTGCCAGCAGTGCAAAAGGACTAGCGGGGGGAAGGACCTACGAGCAGTACTTC
once	TRBV12-5	TRBJ1-5	NA	CASGLVSQPQHF	TGTGCTAGTGGTTTGGTCAGTCAGCCCCAGCATTTT
NA	TRBV10-3	TRBJ2-7	TRBD1	CAISPGQGGYEQYF	TGTGCCATCAGTCCGGGACAGGGGGGTTACGAGCAGTACTTC
NA	TRBV5-4	TRBJ2-1	TRBD2	CASSLGLAAGNEQFF	TGTGCCAGCAGCTTGGGACTAGCGGCGGGGAATGAGCAGTTCTTC
NA	TRBV19	TRBJ2-7	TRBD2	CASNPSGGSYEQYF	TGTGCCAGTAATCCGTCGGGGGGCTCCTACGAGCAGTACTTC
NA	TRBV5-1	TRBJ2-7	TRBD2	CASSVGGGGYEQYF	TGCGCCAGCAGCGTAGGCGGGGGAGGATACGAGCAGTACTTC
NA	TRBV5-6	TRBJ2-3	NA	CASSPGWASFPYTQYF	TGTGCCAGCAGCCCCGGATGGGCATCATTCCCTTATACGCAGTATTTT
once	TRBV10-1	TRBJ2-3	NA	CAISGWGDTQYF	TGCGCCATCTCCGGGTGGGGGGATACGCAGTATTTT
NA	TRBV19	TRBJ2-7	TRBD2	CASRDRLAGHWEQYF	TGTGCCAGTAGGGACCGACTAGCGGGGCATTGGGAGCAGTACTTC
NA	TRBV6-5	TRBJ2-3	NA	CASSYRGAIQDTQYF	TGTGCCAGCAGTTACCGGGGCGCGATTCAAGATACGCAGTATTTT
NA	TRBV14	TRBJ1-5	NA	CASSQIRGRRFNQPQHF	TGTGCCAGCAGCCAAATCCGGGGCAGGAGATTCAATCAGCCCCAGCATTTT
NA	TRBV7-8	TRBJ1-2	NA	CASSPDSDYGYTF	TGTGCCAGCAGCCCGGACAGCGACTATGGCTACACCTTC
few	TRBV5-1	TRBJ1-1	NA	CASSHTDGNTEAFF	TGCGCCAGCAGCCATACGGACGGGAACACTGAAGCTTTCTTT
NA	TRBV7-6	TRBJ1-5	NA	CASSLGPGGQGQPQHF	TGTGCCAGCAGCTTAGGTCCGGGAGGCCAGGGGCAGCCCCAGCATTTT
NA	TRBV6-5	TRBJ2-1	NA	CASSYLDRGEQFF	TGTGCCAGCAGTTACCTGGACCGGGGTGAGCAGTTCTTC
NA	TRBV19	TRBJ2-7	TRBD1	CASNRQGTSSYEQYF	TGTGCCAGTAATCGACAGGGTACTTCCTCCTACGAGCAGTACTTC
NA	TRBV4-1	TRBJ1-2	NA	CASSQAPDYENTF	TGCGCCAGCAGCCAAGCCCCCGACTATGAGAACACCTTC
few	TRBV6-2/TRBV6-3	TRBJ1-5	TRBD1	CASSYSLGQGSYQPQHF	TGTGCCAGCAGTTACTCCCTAGGACAGGGAAGTTATCAGCCCCAGCATTTT
NA	TRBV30	TRBJ2-2	NA	CAWSPGPTGELFF	TGTGCCTGGAGCCCGGGCCCAACCGGGGAGCTGTTTTTT
NA	TRBV30	TRBJ1-1	NA	CAWSPAGAEAFF	TGTGCCTGGTCCCCTGCTGGGGCTGAAGCTTTCTTT
NA	TRBV6-2/TRBV6-3	TRBJ2-2	NA	CASSYSLGYTGELFF	TGTGCCAGCAGTTACTCTCTAGGGTACACCGGGGAGCTGTTTTTT
NA	TRBV4-1	TRBJ2-7	TRBD1	CASSQATGVGYEQYF	TGCGCCAGCAGCCAAGCCACAGGGGTTGGCTACGAGCAGTACTTC
NA	TRBV5-1	TRBJ2-3	NA	CASSLMGGAGDTQYF	TGCGCCAGCAGCTTGATGGGCGGCGCGGGGGATACGCAGTATTTT
NA	TRBV5-4	TRBJ1-4	NA	CASSLGVSANEKLFF	TGTGCCAGCAGCTTGGGGGTGAGCGCTAATGAAAAACTGTTTTTT
NA	TRBV27	TRBJ1-1	NA	CASAGLGGAFF	TGTGCCAGCGCGGGGCTCGGGGGGGCTTTCTTT
once	TRBV7-9	TRBJ2-7	TRBD2	CASSLDPASGYEQYF	TGTGCCAGCAGCTTAGACCCCGCTAGCGGCTACGAGCAGTACTTC
NA	TRBV19	TRBJ2-2	TRBD1	CASSISDRVYTGELFF	TGTGCCAGTAGTATTTCGGACAGGGTCTACACCGGGGAGCTGTTTTTT
NA	TRBV5-1	TRBJ2-2	NA	CASSLRGADTGELFF	TGCGCCAGCAGCTTAAGGGGGGCCGATACCGGGGAGCTGTTTTTT
NA	TRBV4-1	TRBJ1-2	NA	CASSQDAAGTLYGYTF	TGCGCCAGCAGCCAAGATGCGGCGGGAACTCTCTATGGCTACACCTTC